This T cell receptor beta chain is from a study of blood T cell repertoires in COVID-19 (dated by TCRdb to about 2020). About the investigation overall: Samples from collaborators originated in the United States, Italy and Spain and spanned both the acute and convalescent phases of COVID-19. The material from the prospective study consisted of cDNA or gDNA derived from T cells, B-cell-depleted T cells, or PBMCs. The dataset comprised deeply sampled blood TCRbeta repertoires from subjects exposed to, actively infected with, or recovered from COVID-19. The repertoires were released in a freely available public database meant as a resource for research on the immune response to SARS-CoV-2. The samples were drawn from the first 160 participants of the ongoing ImmuneRACE study and from 1,200 or so subjects provided by 6 global collaborators. Nearly every sample came with metadata listing a de-identified subject ID, COVID-19 status, age in years and sex. Where available, HLA class I and class II types were obtained from metadata supplied by the sample provider rather than from assay-based typing.

To note about this clone: The antigen it binds to is not known. The input lacks base qualities; no much larger clone sits a single base away.

After removal of 0 bases from V and 7 bases from J, the junction retains 9 bases not matched to a gene. CDR1 and CDR2 are drawn from the germline V gene: SGHRS, YFSETQ. Including the terminal cysteine and phenylalanine, the CDR3 comprises 16 residues. Of all the DNA, just the CDR3 is kept, 48 bases in frame from base 1. What the work shows at the level of the full study, not this receptor alone: The amount of clinical and demographic metadata varied by source and participant and was provided uncurated.

TCRbeta CDR3 regions were amplified from genomic DNA by means of the immunoSEQ Assay, a bias-controlled multiplex PCR. In the original analysis: Within the assay, amplification of reference gene primers was used to estimate how many nucleated cells each sample contained. To quantify the absolute abundance of each unique TCRbeta CDR3 rearrangement, sequence reads were collapsed and filtered. For each sample, productive Simpson clonality was calculated as the square root of Simpson's diversity index over productive rearrangements. TCRdb took this table from immuneACCESS and kept in-frame rearrangements with V and J called. Such tables lack part of the clones; where checked against another copy, unresolved V genes explain under half of the gap, and the rest is unexplained. The DNA gave D and trimming, while V, J and clone size come from that table. The sample records about 280,000 clones, around nine tenths of which are singletons. Less than 0.95% of the sample comes from the top ten.

Another Seattle source contributed samples from volunteer blood donors who had recovered from COVID-19. The collaborating institutions used their own protocols to collect whole blood in K2EDTA tubes. For TCRbeta analysis, collaborators shipped samples in one of three forms: frozen whole blood, isolated PBMCs, or DNA extracted from either of those sample types. This sequence uses TRBV5-1 and TRBJ2-1; the junction holds 8 bases that match TRBD2. The sample consisted of peripheral blood. This sequence was found in a woman in her forties who had recovered from COVID-19. The CDR3 protein sequence reads: CASSLAPGLVLNEQFF. DNA sequence: TGCGCCAGCAGCTTGGCTCCGGGACTAGTTCTAAATGAGCAGTTCTTC.